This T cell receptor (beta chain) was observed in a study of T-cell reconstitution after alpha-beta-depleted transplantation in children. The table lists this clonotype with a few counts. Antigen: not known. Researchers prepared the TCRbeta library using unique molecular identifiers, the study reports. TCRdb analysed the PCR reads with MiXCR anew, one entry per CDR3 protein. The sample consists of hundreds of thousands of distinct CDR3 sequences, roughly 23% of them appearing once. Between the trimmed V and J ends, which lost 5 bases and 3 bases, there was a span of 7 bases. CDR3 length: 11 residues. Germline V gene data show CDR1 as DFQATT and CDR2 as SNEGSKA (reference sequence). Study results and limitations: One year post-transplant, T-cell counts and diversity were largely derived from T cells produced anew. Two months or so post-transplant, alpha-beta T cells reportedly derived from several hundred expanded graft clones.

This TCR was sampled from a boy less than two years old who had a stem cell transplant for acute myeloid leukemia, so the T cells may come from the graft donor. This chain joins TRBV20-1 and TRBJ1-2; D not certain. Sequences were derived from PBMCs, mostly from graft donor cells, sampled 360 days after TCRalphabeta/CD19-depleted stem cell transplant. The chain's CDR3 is CSAREDYGYTF. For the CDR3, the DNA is TGCAGTGCTCGGGAGGACTATGGCTACACCTTC.